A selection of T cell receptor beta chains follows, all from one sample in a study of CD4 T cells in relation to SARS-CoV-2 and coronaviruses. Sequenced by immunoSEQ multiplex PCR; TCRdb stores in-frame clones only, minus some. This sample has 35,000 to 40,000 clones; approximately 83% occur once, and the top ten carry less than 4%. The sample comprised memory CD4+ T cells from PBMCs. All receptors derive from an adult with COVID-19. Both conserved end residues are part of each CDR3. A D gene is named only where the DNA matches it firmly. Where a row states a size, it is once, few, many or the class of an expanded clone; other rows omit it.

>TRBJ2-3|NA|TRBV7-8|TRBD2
CASSPRAGEGDTQYF
TGTGCCAGCAGCCCCCGGGCGGGAGAGGGAGATACGCAGTATTTT
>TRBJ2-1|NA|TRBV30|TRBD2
CAWARLAGVANEQFF
TGTGCCTGGGCGAGACTAGCGGGAGTAGCGAATGAGCAGTTCTTC
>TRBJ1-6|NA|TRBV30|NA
CAWSVQGNSPLHF
TGTGCCTGGAGTGTACAGGGTAATTCACCCCTCCACTTT
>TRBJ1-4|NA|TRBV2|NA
CASSKRPWVKLFF
TGTGCCAGCAGTAAACGACCTTGGGTAAAACTGTTTTTT
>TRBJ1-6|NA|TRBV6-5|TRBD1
CASSSQGSYNSPLHF
TGTGCCAGCAGCTCACAGGGGTCCTATAATTCACCCCTCCACTTT
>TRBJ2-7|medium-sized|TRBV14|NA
CASSRGPTGYEQYF
TGTGCCAGCAGCCGAGGACCGACCGGCTACGAGCAGTACTTC
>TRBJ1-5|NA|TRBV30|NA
CAWRKGNQPQHF
TGTGCCTGGAGAAAGGGAAATCAGCCCCAGCATTTT
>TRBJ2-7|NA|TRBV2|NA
CASSLQLGIEQYF
TGTGCCAGCAGTTTACAGCTAGGTATCGAGCAGTACTTC
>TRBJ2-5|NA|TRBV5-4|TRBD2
CASSFDRGLDDQETQYF
TGTGCCAGCAGCTTTGATCGAGGACTAGATGACCAAGAGACCCAGTACTTC
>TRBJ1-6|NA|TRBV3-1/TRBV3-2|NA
CASSQDYRRYNSPLHF
TGTGCCAGCAGCCAAGACTATAGGAGGTATAATTCACCCCTCCACTTT
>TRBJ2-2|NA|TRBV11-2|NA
CASSQMRAGELFF
TGTGCCAGCAGCCAAATGCGGGCCGGGGAGCTGTTTTTT
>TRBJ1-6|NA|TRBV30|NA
CAWSTGHTSSSYNSPLHF
TGTGCCTGGAGTACAGGACATACGTCAAGCTCCTATAATTCACCCCTCCACTTT
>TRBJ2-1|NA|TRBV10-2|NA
CASTPVGDWVNEQFF
TGCGCCAGCACTCCCGTGGGGGATTGGGTCAATGAGCAGTTCTTC
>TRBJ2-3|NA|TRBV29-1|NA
CSVERGATDTQYF
TGCAGCGTTGAAAGGGGCGCGACAGATACGCAGTATTTT
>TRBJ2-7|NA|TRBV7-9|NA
CASSLGQLGAPLSYEQYF
TGTGCCAGCAGCTTAGGGCAACTAGGGGCCCCCCTCTCCTACGAGCAGTACTTC